This paragraph covers one T cell receptor (beta chain) sequence. The germline gives CDR1 SGHVS, CDR2 FNYEAQ. CDR3 length equals 17 residues. V was pared by 3 bases and J by 0 bases, with 17 bases between. The table came from immunoSEQ multiplex PCR; TCRdb's copy has only in-frame clones and leaves some out. This sample yields about 180,000 clones, of which approximately 94% are seen a single time; 1.1% to 1.5% belongs to the top ten. This specimen comes from a study of control samples from healthy donors and cancer patients. Sequenced material: blood. This chain connects TRBV7-6 to TRBJ2-5, with TRBD2 as a possible D gene (5 bases). This sequence was found in a woman in her late teens or twenties in good health. For the CDR3, the DNA is TGTGCCAGCAGCTTTAGGAACGTAGCGCCGTACCAAGAGACCCAGTACTTC. Translated, it gives CASSFRNVAPYQETQYF.